Sequencing of this TCR beta chain was carried out in a study of resident and recirculating memory T cells in vitiligo. Study-wide findings and caveats: Non-conserved TCRs across sites and patients suggested distinct clones per lesion.

The V segment lost 4 bases and the J segment 8 bases; nucleotides outside the gene matches: 8. The CDR3 covers 15 residues. CDR1 and CDR2 from the germline V gene are LGHNA and YNFKEQ. TCRdb keeps only in-frame clones here, not all; method: immunoSEQ multiplex PCR. This table has 60,000 to 80,000 clones, approximately 90% appearing once. Patients had to be free of confetti depigmentation, indicating active vitiligo. To note about this clone: No antigen is known for it.

Material for sequencing was blood. This chain links TRBV4-2 with TRBJ2-1; 10 positions match TRBD2. This TCR was sampled from a male donor with vitiligo. This CDR3 is CASSPLAGPRDEQFF. DNA for the CDR3: TGTGCCAGCAGCCCACTAGCGGGGCCCCGGGATGAGCAGTTCTTC.